Below, 22 T cell receptor beta chains from the same sample are listed, as sequenced in a study of shared clonotypes between healthy human individuals. Assay used: immunoSEQ multiplex PCR; TCRdb lists only in-frame clones, some missing. Of 780,000 or so clones listed, around 77% are singletons. Sequencing was carried out using memory CD4+ T cells sorted from blood. The subset: CD45RA-negative fraction. The receptors originated from a woman aged 25 to 39 in good health.

The J gene is TRBJ1-5, the V gene TRBV28; weak D call: TRBD1 (6 bases). This CDR3 comprises 23 residues. V dropped 3 bases and J dropped 0 bases, with 33 bases sitting between them. Per germline, CDR1 MDHEN and CDR2 SYDVKM. CDR3 sequence: CASSFLPRPQFVAQGHSNQPQHF. The DNA for the CDR3 is TGTGCCAGCAGTTTTCTGCCTCGGCCTCAGTTCGTAGCTCAGGGACATAGCAATCAGCCCCAGCATTTT.

The J gene is TRBJ1-5, the V gene TRBV19; the D gene is possibly TRBD1 (6 bases). The CDR3 has 15 amino acids. Trimming cost V 7 bases and J 3 bases, with 16 bases left between them. Germline CDR1 is LNHDA and CDR2 is SQIVND (reference sequence). The CDR3 DNA reads TGTGCCAGTAAGGGGATGGGGGCCAACAATCAGCCCCAGCATTTT. Encoded protein: CASKGMGANNQPQHF.

The J gene is TRBJ1-4, the V gene TRBV7-9; TRBD1 matches 7 bases. The CDR3 extends over 14 amino acids. Germline V lookup: CDR1 SEHNR, CDR2 FQNEAQ (reference sequence). Trimming removed 1 base from V and 8 bases from J; junction bases left unmatched: 4. DNA of the CDR3: TGTGCCAGCAGCTTAGGAGGGGGCGGCGAAAAACTGTTTTTT. Translation gives CASSLGGGGEKLFF.

The genes are TRBV27 and TRBJ1-5; D is undetermined. Germline-derived CDR1 and CDR2 are MNHEY and SMNVEV (reference sequence). There are 14 residues in the CDR3. The ends were cut back, 6 bases at V and 0 bases at J, with 9 bases in the middle. CDR3 DNA: TGTGCCAGCAGCAGAGAATATAGCAATCAGCCCCAGCATTTT. This encodes CASSREYSNQPQHF.

The rearrangement joins TRBV6-5 to TRBJ2-1; D may be TRBD1 (5 bases). The germline V gene encodes CDR1 MNHEY and CDR2 SVGAGI. Trimming left V 5 bases short and J 9 bases short, with 8 bases between. The CDR3 is made up of 11 amino acids. The CDR3 DNA follows: TGTGCCAGCAGTCAGGGCAGTGAGCAGTTCTTC. Translation: CASSQGSEQFF.

V is TRBV11-2 and J is TRBJ2-7; 10 bases are shared with TRBD1. Germline lookup yields CDR1 SGHAT and CDR2 FQNNGV. With 4 bases clipped from V and 0 bases from J, the junction kept 9 bases outside the gene matches. This CDR3 has 17 residues. CDR3 amino acids: CASSSHRGDRGSYEQYF. The CDR3 bases are TGTGCCAGCAGCTCCCATCGTGGGGACAGGGGCTCCTACGAGCAGTACTTC.

The rearrangement links TRBV25-1 to TRBJ2-7; D gene ambiguous. The CDR3 is 14 amino acids. With 5 bases removed from V and 7 bases from J, the gap between germline ends came to 18 bases. Germline values: CDR1 MGHDK, CDR2 SYGVNS. This CDR3 is CASSLEQLIREQYF. The DNA for the CDR3 is TGTGCCAGCAGTTTGGAACAGCTAATTCGGGAGCAGTACTTC.

The chain couples TRBV4-1 to TRBJ2-2; D may be TRBD2 (6 bases). V lost 1 base and J 3 bases, leaving 24 bases between the germline ends. Germline CDR1 reads MGHRA; CDR2 reads YSYEKL. The length of the CDR3 is 20 residues. The CDR3 is CASSQAYRGGVYSDTGELFF. In DNA, the CDR3 is TGCGCCAGCAGCCAAGCCTACCGCGGAGGGGTTTATAGCGACACCGGGGAGCTGTTTTTT.

The chain links TRBV19 to TRBJ2-3, with 8 bases aligning to TRBD2. The CDR3 has 12 residues. Germline V gene sequence: CDR1 LNHDA, CDR2 SQIVND (reference sequence). V shed 7 bases, J shed 10 bases, and the junction held 7 bases outside the gene matches. The CDR3 sequence: CASKGLGLAQYF. The CDR3 bases are TGTGCCAGTAAAGGGTTGGGACTAGCGCAGTATTTT.

V gene TRBV5-1 combines with J gene TRBJ2-7; the match to TRBD1 covers 10 bases. The CDR3 runs 14 residues. Germline CDR1 SGHRS, CDR2 YFSETQ. Trimming at V came to 4 bases and at J to 1 base, leaving 2 bases not matched to a gene. The CDR3 sequence is CASSRGQGSYEQYF. CDR3 bases: TGCGCCAGCAGCAGGGGACAGGGGTCCTACGAGCAGTACTTC.

The V gene is TRBV4-2, the J gene TRBJ2-5, with D unclear. There are 14 residues in the CDR3. The germline V gene encodes CDR1 LGHNA and CDR2 YNFKEQ. V lost 3 bases, J lost 2 bases, and 10 bases lay in between. CDR3 DNA: TGTGCCAGCAGCCACCCCCCCGGTCAAGAGACCCAGTACTTC. Protein: CASSHPPGQETQYF.

This clone was detected only a few times. The chain is built from TRBV28 and TRBJ2-7, with D unclear. Trimming removed 7 bases at V and 7 bases at J, with 20 bases between. The CDR3 has 14 residues. Germline lookup yields CDR1 MDHEN and CDR2 SYDVKM. The CDR3 loop is CASTSFSGKREQYF. The CDR3 nucleotides are TGTGCCAGCACTTCCTTTTCGGGTAAGAGGGAGCAGTACTTC.

This rearrangement joins TRBV5-6 to TRBJ1-1; D is uncertain. The V and J ends lost 2 bases and 8 bases respectively, with 10 bases between them. The CDR3 consists of 12 residues. Germline CDR1 SGHDT, CDR2 YYEEEE. CDR3 DNA sequence: TGTGCCAGCAGCTTAAACACCGCCGAAGCTTTCTTT. Its protein product is CASSLNTAEAFF.

The V gene is TRBV11-2, the J gene TRBJ1-2, with a weak D call TRBD1 (5 bases). The CDR3 is 15 residues long. The V gene lost 5 bases and the J gene lost 8 bases, with 21 bases spanning the gap. Per the germline V gene, CDR1 is SGHAT and CDR2 is FQNNGV. Here the CDR3 DNA reads TGTGCCAGCAGCCCAAATCTTGGGGACCCCGGGGGCTACACCTTC. It encodes CASSPNLGDPGGYTF.

The gene calls are TRBV18 and TRBJ2-1; TRBD2 aligns across 7 bases. Germline lookup yields CDR1 KGHSH and CDR2 LQKENI. There are 17 residues in the CDR3. V lost 3 bases, J lost 1 base, and 9 bases stayed unmatched. The chain's CDR3 is CASSPYPSGTSYNEQFF. The CDR3 coding sequence is TGTGCCAGCTCACCGTACCCTAGCGGTACGTCCTACAATGAGCAGTTCTTC.

This chain's CDR3 is CASSSHYSNQPQHF. CDR3 bases: TGTGCCAGCAGTTCTCACTATAGCAATCAGCCCCAGCATTTT. The rearrangement links TRBV27 to TRBJ1-5; D gene unclear. CDR3 length: 14 residues. V gave up 4 bases and J gave up 0 bases, with 7 bases separating them. The germline CDR1 and CDR2 sequences are MNHEY and SMNVEV (reference sequence).

The V gene is TRBV7-8, the J gene TRBJ2-5; D unclear. There are 16 residues in the CDR3. Germline V gene sequence: CDR1 SGHVS, CDR2 FQNEAQ. Trimming stripped 3 bases from V and 0 bases from J, with 14 bases between. CDR3 DNA: TGTGCCAGCAGCTTGCGAATACCAGACAACCAAGAGACCCAGTACTTC. Protein: CASSLRIPDNQETQYF.

With respect to this clone: Other DNA sequences in this specimen translate into the identical CDR3. The chain recombines TRBV11-2 with TRBJ1-2, with D tentatively TRBD1 (5 bases). V was shortened by 5 bases and J by 4 bases, with 11 bases between the two germline ends. The V gene's germline CDR1 is SGHAT and CDR2 FQNNGV. The CDR3 is 13 residues long. The CDR3 loop reads CASSLGVSYGYTF. In nucleotides, the CDR3 is TGTGCCAGCAGCCTGGGGGTTAGCTATGGCTACACCTTC.

J is TRBJ1-1 and V is TRBV10-2, with D maybe TRBD1 (6 bases). The CDR3 sequence is 14 residues long. The germline V gene encodes CDR1 WSHSY and CDR2 SAAADI. V lost 5 bases and J lost 1, with 11 bases in between. For the CDR3, the DNA is TGCGCCAGCAGTAGACCGGGACAGAACACTGAAGCTTTCTTT. It codes for CASSRPGQNTEAFF.

DNA for the CDR3: TGCGCCAGCACCGTGGGGACATTCTCCTACGAGCAGTACTTC. It encodes CASTVGTFSYEQYF. This chain joins TRBV4-1 and TRBJ2-5; weak D call: TRBD1 (6 bases). The end of the DNA is better explained by TRBJ2-7, so the J call may be wrong. Germline V gives CDR1 MGHRA, CDR2 YSYEKL. The CDR3 spans 14 residues.

The genes are TRBV5-1 and TRBJ1-3; D not certain. The V end was cut by 4 bases, the J end by 0 bases, with 11 bases between. From germline, CDR1 is SGHRS and CDR2 YFSETQ. The CDR3 spans 15 residues. The CDR3 nucleotides are TGCGCCAGCAGCCTGCAGCCAGACTCTGGAAACACCATATATTTT. This sequence encodes CASSLQPDSGNTIYF.

This rearrangement joins TRBV2 to TRBJ2-5; 8 bases match TRBD2. Losses at the gene ends were 5 bases for V and 4 bases for J; bases not matched to a gene: 6. The V gene's germline CDR1 is SNHLY and CDR2 FYNNEI. CDR3 length equals 14 residues. CDR3 in DNA: TGTGCCAGCAGTCAAACTAGCGGAGGAGAGACCCAGTACTTC. Amino acid sequence: CASSQTSGGETQYF.